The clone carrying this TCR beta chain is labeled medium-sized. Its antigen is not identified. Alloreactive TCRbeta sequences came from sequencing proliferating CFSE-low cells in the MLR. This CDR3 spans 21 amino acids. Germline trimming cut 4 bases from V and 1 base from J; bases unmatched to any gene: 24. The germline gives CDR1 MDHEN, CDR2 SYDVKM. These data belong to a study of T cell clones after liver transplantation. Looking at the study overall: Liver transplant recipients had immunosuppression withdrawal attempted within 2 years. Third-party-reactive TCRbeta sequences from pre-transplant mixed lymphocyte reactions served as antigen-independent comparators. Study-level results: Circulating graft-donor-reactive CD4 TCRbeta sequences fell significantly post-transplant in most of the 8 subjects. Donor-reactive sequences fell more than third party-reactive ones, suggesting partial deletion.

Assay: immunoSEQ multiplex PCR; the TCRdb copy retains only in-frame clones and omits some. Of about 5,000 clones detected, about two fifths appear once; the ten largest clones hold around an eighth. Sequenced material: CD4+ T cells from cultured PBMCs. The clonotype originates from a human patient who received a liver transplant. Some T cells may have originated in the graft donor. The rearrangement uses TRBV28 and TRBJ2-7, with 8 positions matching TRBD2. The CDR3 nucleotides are TGTGCCAGCAGTTCCATGTCAGGAAAGGGCGGGAGGTTCGGTTCGTCCTACGAGCAGTACTTC. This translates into CASSSMSGKGGRFGSSYEQYF. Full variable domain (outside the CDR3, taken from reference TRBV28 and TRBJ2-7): DVKVTQSSRYLVKRTGEKVFLECVQDMDHENMFWYRQDPGLGLRLIYFSYDVKMKEKGDIPEGYSVSREKKERFSLILESASTNQTSMYLCASSSMSGKGGRFGSSYEQYFGPGTRLTVT.